This TCR beta chain derives from a study of patients and donors after allogeneic stem cell transplantation. One entry per CDR3 protein, called by TCRdb with MiXCR from the RT-PCR reads. The sample has approximately 200,000 distinct CDR3 sequences; 35% to 50% are singletons. The CDR3 runs to 15 residues. V lost 4 bases to trimming and J lost 2 bases; unmatched junction nucleotides: 3. Looked up from germline, CDR1 is MNHEY and CDR2 is SVGAGI. This clonotype was obtained from a human donor who was either an allogeneic HSCT recipient or a stem cell or donor lymphocyte infusion donor (not recorded which). It is not recorded whose cells these are; they may come from a transplant donor. Input material: blood, either unsorted or a sorted T cell fraction (not recorded which). The rearrangement joins TRBV6-5 to TRBJ2-5; 11 nucleotides line up with TRBD2. The CDR3 nucleotides read TGTGCCAGCAGTTTAGCGGGAGGGCCGCAAGAGACCCAGTACTTC. Residues: CASSLAGGPQETQYF.